This entry lists 28 T cell receptor beta chains sequenced from one sample in a study of HIV-infected patients and healthy controls. Alpha and beta constant-region primers primed reverse transcription of approximately 460 ng RNA. Separate chain-specific third strand synthesis with multiplexing indices produced the alpha and beta libraries. TCRdb passed the 5' RACE reads through MiXCR, listing each CDR3 protein once. The sample yields 7,500 or so distinct CDR3 sequences, 8% to 10% seen once. All unsorted peripheral T cells were captured because whole blood was used without fractionation. This sample comprised blood, obtained before antiretroviral therapy. All receptors come from an adult with HIV infection.

This clonotype showed up just a few times. The chain employs TRBV30 and TRBJ2-5, with D uncertain. CDR3 length: 13 residues. Trimming took 2 bases from V and 5 from J, leaving 12 bases between them. Looked up from germline, CDR1 is GTSNPN and CDR2 is SVGIG (reference sequence). The CDR3 DNA is TGTGCCTGGAGTCTAGGTCCCAGGGAGACCCAGTACTTC. Encoded protein: CAWSLGPRETQYF.

This clonotype has only a few counts. The chain employs TRBV10-3 and TRBJ1-1; 11 nucleotides line up with TRBD1. The V segment lost 0 bases and the J segment 3 bases; nucleotides outside the gene matches: 3. There are 16 residues in the CDR3. Germline values: CDR1 ENHRY, CDR2 SYGVKD. Here the CDR3 reads CAISESSGQGDTEAFF. The CDR3 nucleotides read TGTGCCATCAGTGAGTCTTCGGGACAGGGGGACACTGAAGCTTTCTTT.

This clonotype was found many times. V is TRBV6-6 and J is TRBJ2-3, with D hard to call. The CDR3 totals 14 residues. Deletions cut 0 bases from V and 4 bases from J, with 8 bases between. CDR1 is MNHNY, CDR2 SVGAGI, per germline (reference sequence). This chain's CDR3 is CASSYSIHADTQYF. The CDR3 DNA reads TGTGCCAGCAGTTACTCGATCCATGCAGATACGCAGTATTTT.

The sample holds many counts of this clonotype. The chain has TRBV3-1 and TRBJ1-2; TRBD1 matches at 8 bases. The CDR3 runs to 14 residues. CDR1 is LGHDT, CDR2 YNNKEL, per germline (reference sequence). Trimming took 5 bases from V and 3 from J; bases not matched to a gene: 5. The DNA for the CDR3 is TGTGCCAGCAGCGGACAGGGAAATCACTATGGCTACACCTTC. Residues: CASSGQGNHYGYTF. Variable domain in full (rest from reference TRBV3-1 and TRBJ1-2): DTAVSQTPKYLVTQMGNDKSIKCEQNLGHDTMYWYKQDSKKFLKIMFSYNNKELIINETVPNRFSPKSPDKAHLNLHINSLELGDSAVYFCASSGQGNHYGYTFGSGTRLTVV.

This clonotype qualifies as medium-sized. The chain links TRBV13 to TRBJ1-2; D is perhaps TRBD1 (6 bases). The CDR3 has 15 amino acids. With 2 bases removed from V and 5 bases from J, the gap between germline ends came to 15 bases. CDR1 is PRHDT and CDR2 is FYEKMQ in the germline V gene (reference sequence). CDR3 sequence (DNA): TGTGCCAGCAGCTTACGGGCGGGGGCCAGGTATGGCTACACCTTC. Translated, it gives CASSLRAGARYGYTF.

At least ten counts were recorded for this clonotype. The V gene is TRBV28, the J gene TRBJ2-5; tentatively, D is TRBD2 (7 bases). The germline V gene has CDR1 MDHEN and CDR2 SYDVKM. This CDR3 region has 16 residues. Trimming left V 5 bases short and J 4 bases short, with 20 bases between. The CDR3 sequence is CASSAPRGGGRETQYF. The CDR3 DNA is TGTGCCAGCAGTGCCCCCAGGGGCGGGGGAAGAGAGACCCAGTACTTC.

This clonotype is classed as medium-sized. This chain uses TRBV5-1 with TRBJ2-1, with 14 bases that match TRBD2. The V gene end was trimmed by 3 bases and the J gene end by 5 bases; junction bases not matched to a gene: 4. Per the germline V gene, CDR1 is SGHRS and CDR2 is YFSETQ. The CDR3 totals 16 residues. The CDR3 here is CASSSGLAGGHNEQFF. CDR3 DNA sequence: TGCGCCAGCAGCTCCGGACTAGCGGGAGGTCACAATGAGCAGTTCTTC.

This clonotype was recorded a few times. CDR3 nucleotide sequence: TGTGCCAGCAGTGAGGACAGGGGGCTTTTAGATGAGCAGTTCTTC. It codes for CASSEDRGLLDEQFF. V and J are TRBV6-1 and TRBJ2-1; 11 bases are shared with TRBD1. With V trimmed by 3 bases and J by 8 bases, 6 bases remained unmatched. The CDR3 sequence is 15 residues long. Germline lookup yields CDR1 MNHNS and CDR2 SASEGT.

In its sample, this clonotype is medium-sized (0.01 to 0.1%). This chain links TRBV7-9 with TRBJ2-7; TRBD1 or TRBD2 may be the D gene (6 bases each). V gave up 1 base and J gave up 2 bases, with 15 bases separating them. Germline CDR1 SEHNR, CDR2 FQNEAQ (reference sequence). The CDR3 totals 16 residues. The CDR3 DNA reads as TGTGCCAGCAGCTTAGGTCTCGGGGGCCGCACCTACGAGCAGTACTTC. Translating gives CASSLGLGGRTYEQYF.

This clonotype occurred many times. This chain uses TRBV15 with TRBJ2-3; D possibly corresponds to TRBD1 (6 bases). The CDR3 spans 15 residues. CDR1 is LNHNV and CDR2 is YYDKDF in the germline V gene (reference sequence). V lost 4 bases to trimming and J lost 0 bases, with 11 bases between them. The CDR3 DNA is TGTGCCACCAGCAAAACAGGGATCAGCACAGATACGCAGTATTTT. As protein: CATSKTGISTDTQYF.

This clonotype was seen ten or more times. This chain connects TRBV6-1 to TRBJ2-7; TRBD2 matches at 10 bases. Trimming cost V 6 bases and J 6 bases; bases outside gene matches: 8. The CDR3 loop spans 14 amino acids. Per the germline V gene, CDR1 is MNHNS and CDR2 is SASEGT. CDR3 protein: CASRERLAGVEQYF. The CDR3 region has the DNA TGTGCCAGCAGAGAGAGGCTAGCGGGAGTCGAGCAGTACTTC.

The gene calls are TRBV6-5 and TRBJ2-2; TRBD1 is a possible D gene (6 bases). Germline V gene sequence: CDR1 MNHEY, CDR2 SVGAGI. This CDR3 comprises 14 residues. Between the trimmed V and J ends, which lost 6 bases and 6 bases, there was a span of 14 bases. The CDR3 spells CASSQKQGPGELFF. CDR3 in DNA: TGTGCCAGCAGCCAAAAACAGGGCCCCGGGGAGCTGTTTTTT.

This chain uses TRBV7-2 with TRBJ2-4, with 7 nucleotides matching TRBD2. The CDR3 has 14 amino acids. Germline V lookup: CDR1 SGHTA, CDR2 FQGNSA. The J segment lost 6 bases and the V segment lost 1 base, leaving 3 bases of the junction unmatched. The CDR3 DNA reads TGTGCCAGCAGCTTAGGTCCTAGCGGAAACATTCAGTACTTC. Translated: CASSLGPSGNIQYF.

This clonotype was seen many times. The chain recombines TRBV15 with TRBJ1-1, with D perhaps TRBD1 (6 bases). Germline loops: CDR1 LNHNV, CDR2 YYDKDF (reference sequence). The V gene lost 8 bases and the J gene lost 5 bases, with 15 bases spanning the gap. The CDR3 is 13 amino acids. The CDR3 sequence: CATEGGRLTEAFF. As DNA, the CDR3 is TGTGCCACCGAGGGGGGAAGGCTTACTGAAGCTTTCTTT.

This chain links TRBV7-9 with TRBJ2-3, with unresolved D. In germline, CDR1 is SEHNR, CDR2 FQNEAQ (reference sequence). Trimming removed 5 bases at V and 7 bases at J, with 13 bases between. The CDR3 loop spans 13 amino acids. The chain's CDR3 is CASSPGSPNTQYF. CDR3 in DNA: TGTGCCAGCAGCCCTGGTAGTCCCAATACGCAGTATTTT.

This clonotype appeared many times. V usage is TRBV7-9 and J usage is TRBJ2-1; D is uncertain. Trimming pared 5 bases from V and 3 bases from J, leaving 11 bases between. Germline assignment: CDR1 SEHNR and CDR2 FQNEAQ (reference sequence). The CDR3 covers 14 residues. The CDR3 reads CASSARSDYNEQFF. CDR3 sequence (DNA): TGTGCCAGCAGCGCCCGGTCAGACTACAATGAGCAGTTCTTC.

This clonotype was recorded many times. The genes are TRBV6-2 or TRBV6-3 and TRBJ2-5; perhaps D is TRBD1 or TRBD2 (5 bases each). This CDR3 spans 15 amino acids. Trimming removed 7 bases from V and 4 bases from J, with 19 bases in between. Per germline, CDR1 MNHEY and CDR2 SVGEGT. The CDR3 sequence is CASTGPGFQGETQYF. DNA of the CDR3: TGTGCCAGCACTGGACCGGGGTTCCAGGGAGAGACCCAGTACTTC.

This clonotype has a handful of counts. The chain links TRBV20-1 to TRBJ2-1, with 13 bases identical to TRBD2. Germline assignment: CDR1 DFQATT and CDR2 SNEGSKA (reference sequence). The CDR3 is 16 residues long. V lost 6 bases to trimming and J lost 4 bases; unmatched junction nucleotides: 9. CDR3 in DNA: TGCAGTGCGGAAAGCTCGACTAGCGGGAGGTACAATGAGCAGTTCTTC. Its protein product is CSAESSTSGRYNEQFF.

The chain joins TRBV4-3 to TRBJ2-4, with 9 bases matching TRBD2. This CDR3 has 14 residues. Losses at the gene ends were 3 bases for V and 9 bases for J; bases not matched to a gene: 6. In germline, CDR1 is LGHNA, CDR2 YSLEER. The CDR3 DNA sequence: TGCGCCAGCAGCCATTCAGCGGGAGGTACCATTCAGTACTTC. Translation: CASSHSAGGTIQYF.

By its share, this clonotype is medium-sized (0.01 to 0.1%). The rearrangement joins TRBV9 to TRBJ2-2, with 8 positions matching TRBD2. Looked up from germline, CDR1 is SGDLS and CDR2 is YYNGEE. V gave up 4 bases and J gave up 4 bases; unmatched junction bases: 12. The CDR3 covers 17 residues. This chain's CDR3 is CASSPQPGGERTGELFF. The CDR3 DNA reads as TGTGCCAGCAGCCCTCAACCGGGGGGGGAGCGCACCGGGGAGCTGTTTTTT.

The sample holds many counts of this clonotype. V is TRBV9 and J is TRBJ2-1, with D perhaps TRBD1 (6 bases). Germline V gene lookup returns CDR1 SGDLS and CDR2 YYNGEE. Between the trimmed V and J ends, which lost 0 bases and 6 bases, there was a span of 10 bases. The CDR3 totals 14 residues. In nucleotides, the CDR3 is TGTGCCAGCAGCGTAGGAGGGGGATCCAATGAGCAGTTCTTC. Protein sequence: CASSVGGGSNEQFF.

The table lists this clonotype with a few counts. The chain links TRBV20-1 to TRBJ1-2; D unresolved. This CDR3 comprises 11 residues. The V end lost 0 bases, the J end lost 8 bases, and 7 bases lay between the germline ends. Germline CDR1 DFQATT, CDR2 SNEGSKA (reference sequence). CDR3 coding DNA: TGCAGTGCTAGAGATCAGGCCGGCTACACCTTC. Protein sequence: CSARDQAGYTF.

This clonotype was found many times. In nucleotides, the CDR3 is TGTGCCAGCAGTGACGACAACCGTCGAGGAGGCCTCCACTTT. Protein sequence: CASSDDNRRGGLHF. The rearrangement uses TRBV2 and TRBJ1-6; D gene unclear. Germline-derived CDR1 and CDR2 are SNHLY and FYNNEI. The CDR3 has 14 residues. With 3 bases removed from V and 15 bases from J, the gap between germline ends came to 18 bases.

This clonotype was seen ten or more times. The V gene is TRBV29-1, the J gene TRBJ1-5, with 8 nucleotides matching TRBD1. J gave up 6 bases and V 4 bases, and 5 bases lay outside the gene matches. The CDR3 length is 13 residues. CDR1 is SQVTM and CDR2 is ANQGSEA in the germline V gene. The CDR3 DNA reads TGCAGCGTTGCCCAGGGGGCGACTCAGCCCCAGCATTTT. Protein product: CSVAQGATQPQHF.

In this sample, this clonotype turned up many times. The chain combines TRBV20-1 with TRBJ2-2; a possible D gene is TRBD1 (6 bases). Looked up from germline, CDR1 is DFQATT and CDR2 is SNEGSKA (reference sequence). CDR3 size: 14 residues. Trimming left V 6 bases short and J 6 bases short, with 17 bases between. CDR3 DNA sequence: TGCAGTGCAATCCGATCCAGGGGCGCCGGGGAGCTGTTTTTT. Protein product: CSAIRSRGAGELFF.

This clonotype was seen ten or more times. The chain uses TRBV7-9 and TRBJ1-2; TRBD1 matches 9 bases. The germline gives CDR1 SEHNR, CDR2 FQNEAQ (reference sequence). The CDR3 runs 14 residues. Losses at the gene ends were 6 bases for V and 7 bases for J; bases not matched to a gene: 9. CDR3: CASSTGTGSGGYTF. The CDR3 DNA is TGTGCCAGCAGTACCGGGACAGGGTCTGGTGGCTACACCTTC.

This chain uses TRBV12-3 or TRBV12-4 with TRBJ2-7, with D tentatively TRBD2 (5 bases). Trimming shortened V by 4 bases and J by 6 bases, and 7 bases separated the two germline ends. The length of the CDR3 is 11 residues. CDR3 DNA sequence: TGTGCCAGCAGTTGGACTGGCGAGCAGTACTTC. Protein sequence: CASSWTGEQYF.

Details on this clonotype: The germline gene is not matched at one end of the junction; a read error may be the cause. The rearrangement uses TRBV7-2 and TRBJ1-1, with TRBD1 identical over 12 bases. The germline CDR1 and CDR2 sequences are SGHTA and FQGNSA. There are 17 residues in the CDR3. This CDR3 is CASCLGTGGRRNTEAFF. The CDR3 nucleotides are TGTGCCAGCTGCTTGGGGACAGGGGGCCGGAGGAACACTGAAGCTTTCTTT.